The rows below give T cell receptor beta chains drawn from one sample of a study of cytotoxic CD8 clonotypes in ibrutinib-treated CLL. Produced via immunoSEQ multiplex PCR; TCRdb's table is partial and in-frame only. The table shows 100,000 to 150,000 clones, with 80% to 90% occurring only once. Sequencing was performed on PBMCs, taken after 24 months of ibrutinib treatment. Receptor source: a human donor with chronic lymphocytic leukemia. The CDR3 runs from the conserved cysteine through the conserved F or W. The D gene is left open where the match is weak. Clone sizes are given selectively: once, few, many, or a class where the clone is expanded.

size,D,J,V,DNA,CDR3
.,.,TRBJ2-2,TRBV11-2,TGTGCCAGCAGCTCGGTTGGGAACACCGGGGAGCTGTTTTTT,CASSSVGNTGELFF
.,.,TRBJ2-7,TRBV10-3,TGTGCCATCGGAGGCACCTACGAGCAGTACTTC,CAIGGTYEQYF
once,.,TRBJ1-5,TRBV27,TGTGCCAGCAGAACCCTTCAGTATAGCAATCAGCCCCAGCATTTT,CASRTLQYSNQPQHF
few,.,TRBJ2-7,TRBV4-3,TGCGCCAGCAGCCAAGGGGGGCCCCTCGGGGCCTCGGGGGAGCAGTACTTC,CASSQGGPLGASGEQYF
.,.,TRBJ1-2,TRBV4-2,TGTGCCAGCAGCCAAGATCAACCTCCCTATGGCTACACCTTC,CASSQDQPPYGYTF
.,.,TRBJ2-3,TRBV5-4,TGTGCCAGCAGCCACGGGGGGGACAGGGTCACCACAGATACGCAGTATTTT,CASSHGGDRVTTDTQYF
.,.,TRBJ1-1,TRBV5-1,TGCGCCAGCAGCTTGGCGGTGGGGGGAACTGAAGCTTTCTTT,CASSLAVGGTEAFF
.,.,TRBJ2-1,TRBV4-2,TGTGCCAGCAGCTCCCGGGCCGATTACAATGAGCAGTTCTTC,CASSSRADYNEQFF
.,.,TRBJ1-2,TRBV6-1,TGTGCCAGCAGTGAACAGGGGAACTATGGCTACACCTTC,CASSEQGNYGYTF
once,TRBD1,TRBJ2-2,TRBV9,TGTGCCAGCAGCACTCGGGACAGGGGGACCGGGGAGCTGTTTTTT,CASSTRDRGTGELFF
.,TRBD1,TRBJ1-5,TRBV7-6,TGTGCCAGCAGCTTAGGTGACAGGGGCCAGCCCCAGCATTTT,CASSLGDRGQPQHF
.,TRBD1,TRBJ2-7,TRBV9,TGTGCCAGCAGCGTTGGACAGGAACTATACGAGCAGTACTTC,CASSVGQELYEQYF
few,.,TRBJ1-6,TRBV7-6,TGTGCCAGCAGCTTATGGGAGAGCGGGGTGGATTCACCCCTCCACTTT,CASSLWESGVDSPLHF
.,TRBD2,TRBJ2-3,TRBV14,TGTGCCAGCAGCCAAGCGAGGGGAGGGGCAGATACGCAGTATTTT,CASSQARGGADTQYF
.,.,TRBJ1-6,TRBV5-1,TGCGCCAGCAGCTTCATGGTAGATTCACCCCTCCACTTT,CASSFMVDSPLHF
.,.,TRBJ1-4,TRBV2,TGTGCCAGCGGTGATGGGACTAATGAAAAACTGTTTTTT,CASGDGTNEKLFF
many,.,TRBJ1-3,TRBV19,TGTGCCAGCCACGTGCGGGGCGCGTCTGGAAACACCATATATTTT,CASHVRGASGNTIYF
.,TRBD1,TRBJ2-7,TRBV5-1,TGCGCCAGCAGCTTGTTAGGACAGGGTGCAAACGAGCAGTACTTC,CASSLLGQGANEQYF
.,.,TRBJ1-3,TRBV6-1,TGTGCCACCTCCGGTCCTGGAAACACCATATATTTT,CATSGPGNTIYF
.,.,TRBJ2-6,TRBV14,TGTGCCAGCAGCCACAAGTCTGGGGCCAACGTCCTGACTTTC,CASSHKSGANVLTF
.,TRBD1,TRBJ1-4,TRBV5-6,TGTGCCAGCAGCGAGACAGGGCTCCTGAGTGAAAAACTGTTTTTT,CASSETGLLSEKLFF
.,TRBD2,TRBJ2-1,TRBV7-2,TGTGCCAGCAGCTTAGACGGGAGCGGGAGGGCCTTAATCAATGAGCAGTTCTTC,CASSLDGSGRALINEQFF
.,.,TRBJ1-2,TRBV7-8,TGTGCCAGCAGCGCCTTCAGGCCCAGTCCGAGTGGCTACACCTTC,CASSAFRPSPSGYTF
.,.,TRBJ1-5,TRBV15,TGTGCCACCAGCAGAGATAAAGGCAGAGGGTGGGCCCAGCATTTT,CATSRDKGRGWAQHF
.,.,TRBJ2-7,TRBV28,TGTGCCAGCAGTTTTGGGGGACTTCCCGAGCAGTACTTC,CASSFGGLPEQYF